The entry below gives a single TCR beta chain sequence along with its context. Its specificity is unknown. Profiling relied on immunoSEQ multiplex PCR, and the TCRdb table lists in-frame clones only, not all of them. This table holds some 50,000 clones, more than 65% found once. This entry is derived from a study of T cell responses to AZD1222 COVID-19 vaccine. The study, taken as a whole, reports: Vaccine-related CD4 TCRs covered spike, predominating at 160-218 and 743-854. Recipients of AZD1222 seropositive at baseline numbered only five or six. A reported finding is that nearly half of spike-specific TCRs target unmutated variant regions.

Germline CDR1 and CDR2: SGHTA and FQGNSA. The ends were cut back, 5 bases at V and 2 bases at J, with 16 bases in the middle. The CDR3 is 15 residues long. The chain employs TRBV7-2 and TRBJ2-7; possible D gene TRBD1, 6 bases. The sequencing here drew on peripheral blood, taken on day 0 of MenACWY control vaccination. This receptor was taken from an adult in good health. The CDR3 protein is CASSKFQDRAYEQYF. The CDR3 nucleotides read TGTGCCAGCAGCAAATTTCAGGACAGAGCCTACGAGCAGTACTTC.